A selection of T cell receptor beta chains follows, all from one sample in a study of shared clonotypes between healthy human individuals. Libraries were prepared by immunoSEQ multiplex PCR; TCRdb keeps only in-frame clonotypes and omits some of them. The data hold about 960,000 clones, with around 80% observed a single time. The specimen was memory CD4+ T cells sorted from blood. The receptors shown here come from a man younger than 30 in good health. Both conserved end residues are part of each CDR3. A D gene is named only where the DNA matches it firmly. Not all rows give a size; the values are once, few, many and, for expanded clones, a class.

v_gene	j_gene	abundance	d_gene	CDR3aa	CDR3nt
TRBV10-3	TRBJ2-1	.	.	CAISRGPGGNEQFF	TGTGCCATCAGCCGAGGTCCTGGGGGCAATGAGCAGTTCTTC
TRBV6-5	TRBJ1-2	.	TRBD1	CASTRQGGKDGYTF	TGTGCCAGCACCCGACAGGGGGGAAAAGATGGCTACACCTTC
TRBV19	TRBJ2-5	.	TRBD1	CASSLGQGDQETQYF	TGTGCCAGTAGTCTCGGACAGGGGGATCAAGAGACCCAGTACTTC
TRBV19	TRBJ1-2	.	.	CASSIKGGVSGYTF	TGTGCCAGTAGTATTAAAGGAGGGGTCAGCGGCTACACCTTC
TRBV5-1	TRBJ2-2	once	.	CASRLDTVNTGELFF	TGCGCCAGCAGGTTGGACACCGTGAACACCGGGGAGCTGTTTTTT
TRBV10-3	TRBJ1-3	.	TRBD1	CAISKPTGGSGNTIYF	TGTGCCATCAGTAAGCCGACAGGGGGCTCTGGAAACACCATATATTTT
TRBV5-4	TRBJ2-2	.	.	CASSLEGIRPGELFF	TGTGCCAGCAGCTTGGAAGGCATCAGGCCCGGGGAGCTGTTTTTT
TRBV30	TRBJ2-5	.	.	CAWSVGETQYF	TGTGCCTGGAGTGTAGGAGAGACCCAGTACTTC
TRBV28	TRBJ2-7	.	.	CASSLGKAVSYEQYF	TGTGCCAGCAGTTTAGGTAAGGCGGTTTCCTACGAGCAGTACTTC
TRBV11-2	TRBJ1-3	.	.	CASSLGGAAAGNTIYF	TGTGCCAGCAGCTTGGGGGGGGCTGCGGCAGGAAACACCATATATTTT
TRBV2	TRBJ1-5	.	TRBD1	CASSEHRGQPQHF	TGTGCCAGCAGTGAACACAGGGGTCAGCCCCAGCATTTT
TRBV5-4	TRBJ2-7	.	.	CASSKHVYEQYF	TGTGCCAGCAGTAAACACGTCTACGAGCAGTACTTC
TRBV30	TRBJ2-1	.	.	CAWSRAATYNEQFF	TGTGCCTGGAGCCGGGCAGCGACTTACAATGAGCAGTTCTTC
TRBV6-5	TRBJ1-1	once	.	CASSYQMNTEAFF	TGTGCCAGCAGTTATCAGATGAACACTGAAGCTTTCTTT
TRBV9	TRBJ1-3	.	.	CASSVGSSGNTIYF	TGTGCCAGCAGCGTAGGCAGCTCTGGAAACACCATATATTTT
TRBV6-5	TRBJ2-7	.	TRBD2	CASSPGTSGEQYF	TGTGCCAGCAGCCCCGGGACTAGCGGCGAGCAGTACTTC
TRBV29-1	TRBJ1-2	once	.	CSVQANYGYTF	TGCAGCGTACAGGCCAACTATGGCTACACCTTC
TRBV7-2	TRBJ2-7	.	.	CASSPAYEQYF	TGTGCCAGCAGCCCAGCCTACGAGCAGTACTTC
TRBV6-1	TRBJ2-5	few	TRBD1	CASRYRDSTKETQYF	TGTGCCAGCAGGTACCGGGACAGCACTAAAGAGACCCAGTACTTC
TRBV30	TRBJ2-1	.	.	CAWDEEVSRFF	TGTGCCTGGGATGAGGAAGTCTCACGGTTCTTC
TRBV29-1	TRBJ2-3	.	.	CSVGIWLGTDTQYF	TGCAGCGTTGGTATCTGGTTGGGAACAGATACGCAGTATTTT
TRBV28	TRBJ2-5	once	.	CASSSGQQETQYF	TGTGCCAGCAGTTCCGGACAGCAAGAGACCCAGTACTTC
TRBV14	TRBJ1-2	.	.	CASSQVGGAGNYGYTF	TGTGCCAGCAGCCAAGTTGGAGGGGCTGGTAACTATGGCTACACCTTC
TRBV4-1	TRBJ1-6	.	.	CASSQGFLSNSPLHF	TGCGCCAGCAGCCAAGGATTTCTGAGTAATTCACCCCTCCACTTT
TRBV7-2	TRBJ2-5	.	TRBD2	CASSWASSGGWETQYF	TGTGCCAGCAGCTGGGCTAGTAGCGGGGGCTGGGAGACCCAGTACTTC
TRBV9	TRBJ1-1	.	TRBD1	CASSPQTGRRDTEAFF	TGTGCCAGCAGCCCGCAGACAGGGCGTAGGGACACTGAAGCTTTCTTT
TRBV28	TRBJ1-2	.	.	CASSSGDLAPTF	TGTGCCAGCAGTTCGGGGGATCTAGCTCCCACCTTC
TRBV7-6	TRBJ2-7	many	TRBD2	CASSLARGYEQYF	TGTGCCAGCAGCTTAGCGCGGGGGTACGAGCAGTACTTC
TRBV7-9	TRBJ2-3	.	TRBD2	CASSWTGLAAPTDTQYF	TGTGCCAGCAGCTGGACGGGACTAGCAGCCCCCACAGATACGCAGTATTTT
TRBV18	TRBJ1-5	.	TRBD1	CASSPTGGQPQHF	TGTGCCAGCTCACCAACAGGGGGCCAGCCCCAGCATTTT
TRBV19	TRBJ1-4	.	.	CASRVSGTEKLFF	TGTGCCAGTAGAGTGTCGGGGACGGAAAAACTGTTTTTT
TRBV10-3	TRBJ2-1	.	.	CAIRNFNEQFF	TGTGCCATCAGGAACTTTAATGAGCAGTTCTTC
TRBV5-1	TRBJ2-5	.	.	CASSLAEQRGWETQYF	TGCGCCAGCAGCTTGGCCGAACAGAGGGGTTGGGAGACCCAGTACTTC
TRBV9	TRBJ2-1	.	.	CASSVQGNEQFF	TGTGCCAGCAGCGTCCAGGGAAATGAGCAGTTCTTC
TRBV27	TRBJ2-5	.	.	CASSWGVSGTQYF	TGTGCCAGCAGTTGGGGGGTGAGCGGGACCCAGTACTTC
TRBV5-4	TRBJ2-1	few	.	CASSLVAASYNEQFF	TGTGCCAGCAGCTTGGTAGCGGCTTCCTACAATGAGCAGTTCTTC
TRBV30	TRBJ1-1	few	TRBD1	CALHRGGTEAFF	TGTGCCTTGCACAGGGGAGGGACTGAAGCTTTCTTT
TRBV30	TRBJ1-1	.	.	CAWSQHPDTEAFF	TGTGCCTGGAGCCAGCACCCGGACACTGAAGCTTTCTTT
TRBV30	TRBJ1-2	.	.	CAWTTGPISNYGYTF	TGTGCCTGGACTACTGGACCCATCTCTAACTATGGCTACACCTTC
TRBV14	TRBJ1-2	.	TRBD1	CASNRQGANYGYTF	TGTGCCAGCAACCGACAGGGGGCAAATTATGGCTACACCTTC
TRBV5-4	TRBJ1-1	.	.	CASSFAGRGDSEAFF	TGTGCCAGCAGCTTCGCAGGGAGGGGGGACTCTGAAGCTTTCTTT
TRBV18	TRBJ2-5	.	.	CASSPLAAPETQYF	TGTGCCAGCTCACCCCTAGCCGCCCCGGAGACCCAGTACTTC
TRBV6-5	TRBJ2-1	few	.	CASSPRWGEQFF	TGTGCCAGCAGCCCAAGGTGGGGTGAGCAGTTCTTC
TRBV2	TRBJ1-5	.	TRBD1	CASSGSQGASSNQPQHF	TGTGCCAGCAGTGGAAGTCAGGGGGCTTCGAGCAATCAGCCCCAGCATTTT
TRBV30	TRBJ1-5	.	TRBD1	CAWSWRGRDQPQHF	TGTGCCTGGAGTTGGAGGGGGCGTGATCAGCCCCAGCATTTT
TRBV4-3	TRBJ2-3	.	TRBD2	CASSRGPAGEFTDTQYF	TGCGCCAGCAGCCGGGGGCCAGCGGGAGAATTCACAGATACGCAGTATTTT
TRBV2	TRBJ1-2	many	.	CASSEAGGYGYTF	TGTGCCAGCAGTGAAGCGGGGGGCTATGGCTACACCTTC
TRBV4-3	TRBJ2-6	.	TRBD2	CASSQEAASGPSSSGANVLTF	TGCGCCAGCAGCCAAGAAGCGGCTAGCGGGCCCTCGAGCTCTGGGGCCAACGTCCTGACTTTC
TRBV5-6	TRBJ2-2	.	TRBD2	CASKTGSGTSAANTGELFF	TGTGCCAGCAAGACTGGCTCCGGGACTAGTGCCGCGAACACCGGGGAGCTGTTTTTT
TRBV9	TRBJ1-6	.	.	CASSPQGVDSPLHF	TGTGCCAGCAGCCCCCAAGGGGTGGATTCACCCCTCCACTTT
TRBV30	TRBJ2-3	.	TRBD2	CAWSGAGVADTQYF	TGTGCCTGGAGTGGAGCGGGAGTAGCGGATACGCAGTATTTT
TRBV11-2	TRBJ2-7	.	TRBD1	CASSLRGTGQEEQYF	TGTGCCAGCAGCTTACGTGGGACAGGACAGGAAGAGCAGTACTTC
TRBV7-2	TRBJ2-7	.	.	CASSLERSYEQYF	TGTGCCAGCAGCTTAGAACGCTCCTACGAGCAGTACTTC
TRBV10-2	TRBJ2-4	.	TRBD1	CASSTQGSKNIQYF	TGCGCCAGCAGTACACAGGGGTCCAAAAACATTCAGTACTTC
TRBV5-1	TRBJ2-5	.	.	CASSLANQLETQYF	TGCGCCAGCAGCTTGGCCAACCAGTTGGAGACCCAGTACTTC
TRBV19	TRBJ1-2	few	.	CASSPLGYYGYTF	TGTGCCAGTAGCCCACTGGGCTACTATGGCTACACCTTC
TRBV14	TRBJ2-5	once	.	CASSQDPRGETQYF	TGTGCCAGCAGCCAAGACCCACGAGGAGAGACCCAGTACTTC
TRBV9	TRBJ2-3	once	TRBD2	CASSVGAGGRPWDTQYF	TGTGCCAGCAGCGTAGGGGCCGGCGGGAGGCCTTGGGATACGCAGTATTTT
TRBV5-5	TRBJ2-3	.	TRBD2	CASVRLAESTDTQYF	TGTGCCAGTGTTAGACTAGCGGAAAGCACAGATACGCAGTATTTT
TRBV11-3	TRBJ1-6	few	TRBD1	CASSLPKDRDYNSPLHF	TGTGCCAGCAGCTTACCTAAGGACAGGGACTATAATTCACCCCTCCACTTT